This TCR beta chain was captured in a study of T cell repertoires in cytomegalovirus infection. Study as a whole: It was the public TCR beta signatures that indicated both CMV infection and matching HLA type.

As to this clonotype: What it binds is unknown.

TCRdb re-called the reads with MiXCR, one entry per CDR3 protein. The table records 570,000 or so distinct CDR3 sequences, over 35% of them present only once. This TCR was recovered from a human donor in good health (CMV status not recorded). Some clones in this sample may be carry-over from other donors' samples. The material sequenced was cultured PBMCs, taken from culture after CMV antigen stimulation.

The CDR3 coding sequence is TGTGCCAGCAGCCGCCGTACAGGGGCGGTCGTCGAGCAGTACTTC. This encodes CASSRRTGAVVEQYF. This rearrangement joins TRBV6-2 or TRBV6-3 to TRBJ2-7; 7 bases line up with TRBD1. Losses at the gene ends were 6 bases for V and 6 bases for J; bases not matched to a gene: 14. This CDR3 spans 15 amino acids. Germline CDR1 reads MNHEY; CDR2 reads SVGEGT.